Included here is one T cell receptor (beta chain) sequence, with context. Its antigen remains unidentified. A CD45RA-negative memory subset and a CD45RA+ naive subset were separated from the CD4+ cells. There are 14 residues in the CDR3. CDR1 is MDHEN, CDR2 SYDVKM, per germline. After removal of 6 bases from V and 6 bases from J, the junction contained 5 bases not matched to a gene. The data are from a study of shared clonotypes between healthy human individuals. Study-wide background: Plates per donor: three CD4 naive, three CD4 memory, two CD8 naive, one CD8 memory.

Sequenced by immunoSEQ multiplex PCR; TCRdb stores in-frame clones only, minus some. This table holds around 700,000 clones, about 74% found once. Study-wide points: In having few donors, the study represented limited genetic and exposure-history diversity.

The rearrangement links TRBV28 to TRBJ2-4; the match to TRBD1 covers 10 bases. This clonotype was sampled from a woman aged 30 to 39 in good health. Sequences were obtained from memory CD4+ T cells sorted from blood. Subset indicated: CD45RA-negative fraction. CDR3: CASSPRTGGNIQYF. For the CDR3, the DNA is TGTGCCAGCAGCCCGAGGACAGGGGGAAACATTCAGTACTTC.